The 22 T cell receptor beta chains presented below share a single source sample, sequenced in a study of graft-versus-host responses after intestinal transplantation (dated by TCRdb to the early 2020s). Libraries were constructed by the immunoSEQ multiplex PCR assay. TCRdb holds this immuneACCESS table with in-frame rearrangements only. Some clones are missing; in checked studies, unresolved V genes explain under half, and the rest has no known cause. The sample yields tens of thousands of clones; 87% were counted once. The ten most abundant clones make up around 17% of the sample. To isolate intraepithelial and lamina propria lymphocytes from graft specimens, dithiothreitol, EDTA incubations and collagenase D digestion were used. The input for sequencing was ileum tissue, taken more than 200 days after intestinal transplant. The receptors were gathered from a human patient who received an intestinal transplant, so some T cells may come from the graft donor.

Details on this clone: Other DNA sequences in the sample encode the same CDR3. J is TRBJ2-5 and V is TRBV12-5; D is uncertain. V lost 1 base and J 5 bases, leaving 8 bases between the germline ends. This CDR3 comprises 13 residues. CDR1 is LGHNT and CDR2 is FRNRAP in the germline V gene. The CDR3 protein is CASGLGGGETQYF. Here the CDR3 DNA reads TGTGCTAGTGGTTTGGGGGGTGGGGAGACCCAGTACTTC.

For this clone: The identical CDR3 is also encoded by other nucleotide sequences in the sample. The CDR3 DNA sequence: TGCGCCAGCAGCCAAGATAGGGCTAGCGGGACAGATACGCAGTATTTT. Amino acid sequence: CASSQDRASGTDTQYF. The chain employs TRBV4-1 and TRBJ2-3; TRBD2 matches 8 bases. There are 16 residues in the CDR3. The germline V gene encodes CDR1 MGHRA and CDR2 YSYEKL. V shed 0 bases, J shed 3 bases, and the junction held 5 bases outside the gene matches.

The rearrangement links TRBV4-1 to TRBJ2-7; maybe TRBD2 (6 bases). Looked up from germline, CDR1 is MGHRA and CDR2 is YSYEKL. The CDR3 runs to 14 residues. V lost 1 base and J lost 2, with 9 bases in between. The CDR3 loop is CASSQVTGAYEQYF. CDR3 bases: TGCGCCAGCAGCCAAGTAACGGGGGCCTACGAGCAGTACTTC.

The chain combines TRBV5-4 with TRBJ1-1; possibly TRBD1 for D (5 bases). This CDR3 contains 15 residues. Germline V gives CDR1 SGHNT, CDR2 YYREEE (reference sequence). Trimming left V 6 bases short and J 4 bases short, with 19 bases between. The CDR3 is CASTPAGGSITEAFF. CDR3 bases: TGTGCCAGCACCCCGGCCGGGGGGTCCATCACTGAAGCTTTCTTT.

The V and J genes are TRBV2 and TRBJ1-4, with a weak D call TRBD1 (6 bases). Germline V lookup: CDR1 SNHLY, CDR2 FYNNEI. This CDR3 has 13 amino acids. Trimming took 6 bases from V and 10 from J, leaving 15 bases between them. CDR3 protein: CASRDSLVAKLFF. The CDR3 nucleotides read TGTGCCAGCAGGGACAGCCTGGTCGCAAAACTGTTTTTT.

The chain uses TRBV18 and TRBJ1-5; 9 bases line up with TRBD1. Germline V gives CDR1 KGHSH, CDR2 LQKENI. The CDR3 covers 18 residues. J gave up 4 bases and V 3 bases, and 13 bases lay outside the gene matches. Here the CDR3 reads CASSPTQWDRVGNQPQHF. The CDR3 DNA is TGTGCCAGCTCACCTACACAATGGGACAGGGTTGGGAATCAGCCCCAGCATTTT.

This chain joins TRBV28 and TRBJ1-2, with 10 positions matching TRBD1. The CDR3 has 16 residues. The germline V gene has CDR1 MDHEN and CDR2 SYDVKM. J lost 4 bases, V lost 4 bases, and 9 bases had no gene match. The CDR3 loop reads CASSSNRDRGTYGYTF. In DNA form, the CDR3 reads TGTGCCAGCAGTTCAAACCGGGACAGGGGTACCTATGGCTACACCTTC.

The V gene is TRBV28, the J gene TRBJ2-2; 10 bases fit TRBD1. The ends lost 4 bases at V and 8 bases at J; junction bases unmatched: 4. Germline CDR1 reads MDHEN; CDR2 reads SYDVKM. The CDR3 totals 14 residues. CDR3 region: CASSSGQGTGELFF. The CDR3 nucleotides are TGTGCCAGCAGTTCGGGACAGGGGACTGGGGAGCTGTTTTTT.

The chain links TRBV28 to TRBJ2-3, with 13 bases fitting TRBD2. After removal of 5 bases from V and 3 bases from J, the junction contained 5 bases not matched to a gene. The CDR3 loop spans 16 amino acids. CDR1 MDHEN and CDR2 SYDVKM come from the germline V gene. CDR3: CASSLTSGRGTDTQYF. The CDR3 region has the DNA TGTGCCAGCAGTCTAACTAGCGGGAGGGGGACAGATACGCAGTATTTT.

This clone was counted a few times. The chain employs TRBV9 and TRBJ2-1, with D tentatively TRBD1 or TRBD2 (5 bases each). Germline V CDR1 and CDR2: SGDLS, YYNGEE. The length of the CDR3 is 17 residues. The V end was cut by 1 base, the J end by 2 bases, with 16 bases between. CDR3 DNA: TGTGCCAGCAGCGTAAAGGGGCTCGTGGGGGCCTACAATGAGCAGTTCTTC. Its translation: CASSVKGLVGAYNEQFF.

The chain is built from TRBV6-1 and TRBJ2-7; TRBD1 is a possible D gene (7 bases). This CDR3 spans 15 amino acids. In germline, CDR1 is MNHNS, CDR2 SASEGT. V lost 7 bases and J 4 bases, leaving 20 bases between the germline ends. The CDR3 sequence is CASISQGWGVYEQYF. The CDR3 DNA sequence: TGTGCCAGCATATCACAGGGGTGGGGGGTATACGAGCAGTACTTC.

For this clone: A read error may produce the germline difference seen at one junction end. Within the sample, other DNA sequences also encode this same CDR3. The genes are TRBV28 and TRBJ1-6; no reliable D call. Germline CDR1 reads MDHEN; CDR2 reads SYDVKM. This CDR3 has 14 residues. The chain's CDR3 is CASSGVEYNSPLHF. The CDR3 DNA sequence: TGTGCCAGCAGTGGGGTGGAGTATAATTCGCCCCTCCACTTT.

The rearrangement links TRBV7-7 to TRBJ2-1, with D possibly TRBD1 on 5 matching bases. The CDR3 has 14 residues. Per germline, CDR1 SSHAT and CDR2 FNYEAQ (reference sequence). Deletions cut 5 bases from V and 5 bases from J, with 13 bases between. The CDR3 bases are TGTGCCAGCAGCCCTGACAGTTCCCACAATGAGCAGTTCTTC. The encoded protein is CASSPDSSHNEQFF.

This chain links TRBV27 with TRBJ2-4; D is unclear. Trimming stripped 0 bases from V and 0 bases from J, with 6 bases between. This CDR3 spans 15 amino acids. Germline CDR1 MNHEY, CDR2 SMNVEV (reference sequence). The DNA for the CDR3 is TGTGCCAGCAGTTTATCAGCTATAGCCAAAAACATTCAGTACTTC. Translation: CASSLSAIAKNIQYF.

Of note for this clone: Sequence at one end of the junction differs from germline and may be a read error. The same CDR3 arises from other DNA sequences in this sample as well. The rearrangement uses TRBV5-1 and TRBJ1-4; tentatively, D is TRBD1 (6 bases). The CDR3 has 15 amino acids. In germline, CDR1 is SGHRS, CDR2 YFSETQ. This CDR3 reads CASSLEGTSNEKLFF. For the CDR3, the DNA is TGCGCCAGCAGCTTGGAAGGGACAAGTAATGAAAAACTGTTCTTT.

This rearrangement joins TRBV28 to TRBJ2-5; D gene ambiguous. The ends were cut back, 3 bases at V and 1 base at J, with 9 bases in the middle. This CDR3 is built from 14 residues. Germline CDR1 is MDHEN and CDR2 is SYDVKM. CDR3 sequence: CASSLRLGQETQYF. For the CDR3, the DNA is TGTGCCAGCAGTTTGAGATTGGGCCAAGAGACCCAGTACTTC. The variable domain in full, with the rest retrieved from reference TRBV28 and TRBJ2-5, is DVKVTQSSRYLVKRTGEKVFLECVQDMDHENMFWYRQDPGLGLRLIYFSYDVKMKEKGDIPEGYSVSREKKERFSLILESASTNQTSMYLCASSLRLGQETQYFGPGTRLLVL.

The chain has TRBV6-5 and TRBJ2-1, with 15 bases that match TRBD2. J gave up 8 bases and V 5 bases, and 1 base lay outside the gene matches. CDR1 MNHEY and CDR2 SVGAGI come from the germline V gene. The length of the CDR3 is 14 residues. CDR3 sequence: CASSGLAGGHEQFF. The CDR3 DNA follows: TGTGCCAGCAGTGGACTAGCGGGAGGGCATGAGCAGTTCTTC.

The chain employs TRBV7-9 and TRBJ1-2; no definite D call. The germline V gene encodes CDR1 SEHNR and CDR2 FQNEAQ (reference sequence). The germline V and J ends were trimmed by 7 bases and 4 bases, with 19 bases remaining between them. This CDR3 contains 15 residues. CDR3: CASTRDILNPYGYTF. The CDR3 coding sequence is TGTGCCAGCACCCGCGACATCCTGAATCCCTATGGCTACACCTTC.

This rearrangement joins TRBV29-1 to TRBJ2-7; 8 nucleotides line up with TRBD1. Germline V gene lookup returns CDR1 SQVTM and CDR2 ANQGSEA. The CDR3 has 13 amino acids. The CDR3 protein is CSTEDRGANEQYF. The DNA of the CDR3 is TGCAGTACCGAAGACAGGGGAGCTAACGAGCAGTACTTC.

The chain combines TRBV27 with TRBJ1-2; 9 nucleotides match TRBD1. Per germline, CDR1 MNHEY and CDR2 SMNVEV (reference sequence). The CDR3 extends over 15 amino acids. Losses at the gene ends were 5 bases for V and 8 bases for J; bases not matched to a gene: 12. Here the CDR3 reads CASSPPGTGSGGYTF. CDR3 nucleotides: TGTGCCAGCAGTCCACCCGGGACAGGGTCGGGAGGCTACACCTTC.

The chain uses TRBV29-1 and TRBJ2-5, with D unclear. The J call is doubtful: the DNA matches TRBJ2-7 better. Germline V gene sequence: CDR1 SQVTM, CDR2 ANQGSEA. This CDR3 has 13 amino acids. The CDR3 sequence: CSAYIGSSYEQYF. CDR3 DNA sequence: TGCAGCGCTTACATAGGTAGCTCCTACGAGCAGTACTTC.

The chain is built from TRBV5-4 and TRBJ2-3; the match to TRBD2 covers 8 bases. Germline V gives CDR1 SGHNT, CDR2 YYREEE (reference sequence). The CDR3 has 15 residues. The V gene end was trimmed by 2 bases and the J gene end by 4 bases; junction bases not matched to a gene: 6. The chain's CDR3 is CASSFRGGGPDTQYF. CDR3 sequence (DNA): TGTGCCAGCAGCTTCAGGGGCGGGGGGCCAGATACGCAGTATTTT. The full variable domain, in which reference TRBV5-4 and TRBJ2-3 provide the parts outside the CDR3, is ETGVTQSPTHLIKTRGQQVTLRCSSQSGHNTVSWYQQALGQGPQFIFQYYREEENGRGNFPPRFSGLQFPNYSSELNVNALELDDSALYLCASSFRGGGPDTQYFGPGTRLTVL.